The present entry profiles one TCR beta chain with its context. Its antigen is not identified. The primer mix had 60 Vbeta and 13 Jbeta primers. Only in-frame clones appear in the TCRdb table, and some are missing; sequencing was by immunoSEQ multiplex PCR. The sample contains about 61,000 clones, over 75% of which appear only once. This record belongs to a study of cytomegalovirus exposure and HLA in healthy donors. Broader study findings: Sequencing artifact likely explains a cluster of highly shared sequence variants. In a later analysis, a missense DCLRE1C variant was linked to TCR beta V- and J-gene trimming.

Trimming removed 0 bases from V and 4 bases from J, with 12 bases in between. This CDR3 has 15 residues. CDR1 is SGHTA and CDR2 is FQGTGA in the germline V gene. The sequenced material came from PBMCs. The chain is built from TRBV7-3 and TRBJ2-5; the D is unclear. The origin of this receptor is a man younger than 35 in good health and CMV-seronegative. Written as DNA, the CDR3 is TGTGCCAGCAGCTTAACGGGCCCGCCCGGAGAGACCCAGTACTTC. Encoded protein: CASSLTGPPGETQYF. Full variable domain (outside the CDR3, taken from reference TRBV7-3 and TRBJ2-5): GAGVSQTPSNKVTEKGKYVELRCDPISGHTALYWYRQSLGQGPEFLIYFQGTGAADDSGLPNDRFFAVRPEGSVSTLKIQRTERGDSAVYLCASSLTGPPGETQYFGPGTRLLVL.